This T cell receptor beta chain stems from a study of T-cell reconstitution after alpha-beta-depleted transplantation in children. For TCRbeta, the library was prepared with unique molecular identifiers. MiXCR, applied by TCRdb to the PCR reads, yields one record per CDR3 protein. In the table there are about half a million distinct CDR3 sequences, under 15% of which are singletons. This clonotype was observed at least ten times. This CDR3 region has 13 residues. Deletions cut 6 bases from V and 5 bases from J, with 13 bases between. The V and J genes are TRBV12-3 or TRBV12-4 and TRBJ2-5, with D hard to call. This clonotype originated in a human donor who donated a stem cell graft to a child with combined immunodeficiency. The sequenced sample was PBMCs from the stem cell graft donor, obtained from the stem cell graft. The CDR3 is CASSSSGRETQYF. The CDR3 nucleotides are TGTGCCAGCAGCTCTTCCGGCCGGGAGACCCAGTACTTC.